These 3 T cell receptor beta chains were all obtained from the same sample, sequenced in a study of shared clonotypes between healthy human individuals. TCRdb keeps only in-frame clones here, not all; method: immunoSEQ multiplex PCR. The table has hundreds of thousands of clones, about 80% seen once; the top ten hold roughly 2%. Sequencing input: memory CD4+ T cells sorted from blood. Stated subset: CD45RA-negative fraction. Receptors originate from a woman in her twenties or thirties in good health.

The J gene is TRBJ1-3, the V gene TRBV5-6, with 8 nucleotides matching TRBD1. CDR3 length: 13 residues. Trimming took 4 bases from V and 8 from J; bases not matched to a gene: 5. The V gene's germline CDR1 is SGHDT and CDR2 YYEEEE. CDR3 in amino acids: CASSLGQGDTIYF. CDR3 sequence (DNA): TGTGCCAGCAGCCTCGGACAGGGAGACACCATATATTTT.

The chain links TRBV4-2 to TRBJ2-1; 14 bases are shared with TRBD2. CDR1 is LGHNA and CDR2 is YNFKEQ in the germline V gene. The V gene end was trimmed by 2 bases and the J gene end by 7 bases; junction bases not matched to a gene: 10. CDR3 size: 18 residues. The CDR3 DNA follows: TGTGCCAGCAGCCAACCACCGGGACTAGCGGGAGAACGGAATGAGCAGTTCTTC. Translating it yields CASSQPPGLAGERNEQFF.

In its sample, this clone was seen once. The CDR3 here is CASSLMGDNHNQPQHF. DNA of the CDR3: TGTGCCAGCAGCTTAATGGGAGACAATCACAATCAGCCCCAGCATTTT. The gene calls are TRBV7-3 and TRBJ1-5; no definite D call. CDR1 and CDR2 (germline): SGHTA, FQGTGA. The CDR3 contains 16 residues. Trimming shortened V by 1 base and J by 3 bases, and 13 bases separated the two germline ends.